The 17 T cell receptor beta chains reported below all come from one sample, sequenced in a study of T cell repertoires in cytomegalovirus infection. MiXCR, run by TCRdb on the reads, gives a single entry per CDR3 protein. Here the sample spans roughly 180,000 distinct CDR3 sequences, 17% being singletons. The sample taken for sequencing was CD8+ T cells from PBMCs. These receptors came from a human donor in good health (CMV status not recorded). Some clones in this sample may be carry-over from other donors' samples.

In this sample, this clonotype turned up a few times. The rearrangement uses TRBV4-3 and TRBJ2-2; 7 nucleotides align to TRBD1. Germline CDR1 and CDR2: LGHNA and YSLEER. Trimming at V came to 4 bases and at J to 4 bases, leaving 6 bases not matched to a gene. The length of the CDR3 is 15 residues. CDR3: CASSRGQTFTGELFF. CDR3 sequence (DNA): TGCGCCAGCAGCCGGGGACAGACGTTCACCGGGGAGCTGTTTTTT.

This clonotype was observed a handful of times. The gene calls are TRBV7-2 and TRBJ1-5, with D possibly matching TRBD1 (6 bases). The CDR3 totals 17 residues. Per germline, CDR1 SGHTA and CDR2 FQGNSA. The V end lost 1 base, the J end lost 2 bases, and 15 bases lay between the germline ends. Here the CDR3 DNA reads TGTGCCAGCAGCTTAGTGGCACGACAGGCGGGCAATCAGCCCCAGCATTTT. Translated, it gives CASSLVARQAGNQPQHF.

This chain connects TRBV29-1 to TRBJ2-1; a weak D match, TRBD1 (6 bases). V lost 6 bases to trimming and J lost 4 bases, with 16 bases between them. Germline V gene lookup returns CDR1 SQVTM and CDR2 ANQGSEA. This CDR3 is 14 amino acids long. CDR3 sequence (DNA): TGCAGCGTCGCATTCTACAGGGATTACAATGAGCAGTTCTTC. Amino acids: CSVAFYRDYNEQFF.

In its sample, this clonotype was seen once. This chain connects TRBV10-3 to TRBJ1-4; possibly TRBD1 for D (6 bases). Per the germline V gene, CDR1 is ENHRY and CDR2 is SYGVKD. The CDR3 has 13 amino acids. The V end lost 6 bases, the J end lost 5 bases, and 10 bases lay between the germline ends. DNA for the CDR3: TGTGCCATCAGGGACAGAAAAAATGAAAAACTGTTTTTT. Translated: CAIRDRKNEKLFF.

In this sample, this clonotype turned up many times. This chain connects TRBV7-2 to TRBJ2-5; tentative D call: TRBD2 (5 bases). The CDR3 sequence is 15 residues long. Per the germline V gene, CDR1 is SGHTA and CDR2 is FQGNSA. The V end was cut by 8 bases, the J end by 0 bases, with 16 bases between. The CDR3 sequence is CASALSMEDQETQYF. The CDR3 nucleotides are TGTGCCAGCGCTCTCTCCATGGAGGACCAAGAGACCCAGTACTTC.

The CDR3 DNA reads TGTGCCAGCAGTTACCCCCCGACAGGACGTCAGGGTGAGCAGTTCTTC. Residues: CASSYPPTGRQGEQFF. The chain couples TRBV6-6 to TRBJ2-1; D possibly corresponds to TRBD1 (6 bases). The V gene lost 2 bases and the J gene lost 9 bases, with 20 bases spanning the gap. The CDR3 covers 16 residues. Per germline, CDR1 MNHNY and CDR2 SVGAGI (reference sequence).

The chain couples TRBV4-1 to TRBJ2-1; D is uncertain. Germline lookup yields CDR1 MGHRA and CDR2 YSYEKL. There are 14 residues in the CDR3. V lost 3 bases and J lost 8, with 14 bases in between. CDR3 sequence: CASSQAGFLDEQFF. CDR3 DNA: TGCGCCAGCAGCCAGGCCGGGTTCCTCGATGAGCAGTTCTTC.

This chain uses TRBV2 with TRBJ2-2, with D perhaps matching TRBD2 (6 bases). Germline CDR1 and CDR2: SNHLY and FYNNEI. Trimming pared 11 bases from V and 5 bases from J, leaving 12 bases between. The CDR3 sequence is 12 residues long. The CDR3 bases are TGTGCCTGGACTAAGGGGACCGGGGAGCTGTTTTTT. Amino acid sequence: CAWTKGTGELFF.

The CDR3 coding sequence is TGTGCCAGCAGTCGGGACAGGGGGCGATCCTCCTACGAGCAGTACTTC. Encoded protein: CASSRDRGRSSYEQYF. The V gene is TRBV6-2 or TRBV6-3, the J gene TRBJ2-7; TRBD1 agrees at 12 bases. Unmatched junction bases numbered 5, after V lost 5 bases and J lost 0 bases. This CDR3 region has 16 residues. Germline CDR1 reads MNHEY; CDR2 reads SVGEGT.

The gene calls are TRBV6-2 or TRBV6-3 and TRBJ2-1; a weak D match, TRBD1 (6 bases). V was trimmed by 6 bases and J by 9 bases, leaving 21 bases between them. Germline CDR1 MNHEY, CDR2 SVGEGT. This CDR3 spans 15 amino acids. The CDR3 DNA sequence: TGTGCCAGCAGGGGGACAAGCAGTAAAGCAAGTGAGCAGTTCTTC. Translated, it gives CASRGTSSKASEQFF.

There are a few counts of this clonotype. This rearrangement joins TRBV27 to TRBJ1-1; 10 nucleotides line up with TRBD1. The CDR3 length is 15 residues. Germline lookup yields CDR1 MNHEY and CDR2 SMNVEV (reference sequence). Trimming at V came to 2 bases and at J to 4 bases, leaving 4 bases not matched to a gene. In DNA form, the CDR3 reads TGTGCCAGCAGTTTAGTCCGGGACAGGGGCACTGAAGCTTTCTTT. Translation gives CASSLVRDRGTEAFF.

The chain recombines TRBV9 with TRBJ2-3, with D perhaps being TRBD1 or TRBD2 (5 bases each). The CDR3 extends over 15 amino acids. V lost 2 bases, J lost 3 bases, and 13 bases lay in between. Germline CDR1 reads SGDLS; CDR2 reads YYNGEE. The CDR3 sequence: CASSVSGPWTDTQYF. The CDR3 DNA is TGTGCCAGCAGCGTTTCGGGGCCTTGGACAGATACGCAGTATTTT.

This clonotype was seen a handful of times. The chain has TRBV7-6 and TRBJ1-1; possibly TRBD1 for D (6 bases). The V end was cut by 7 bases, the J end by 4 bases, with 13 bases between. Per the germline V gene, CDR1 is SGHVS and CDR2 is FNYEAQ. The CDR3 length is 13 residues. The CDR3 loop is CASKQGVGTEAFF. CDR3 nucleotide sequence: TGTGCCAGCAAACAGGGAGTGGGCACTGAAGCTTTCTTT.

This clonotype showed up just a few times. The chain has TRBV12-3 or TRBV12-4 and TRBJ2-1; 7 bases are shared with TRBD2. Trimming took 3 bases from V and 7 from J; bases not matched to a gene: 6. There are 14 residues in the CDR3. CDR3 protein: CASSLTGGVNEQFF. DNA of the CDR3: TGTGCCAGCAGTTTGACGGGGGGAGTAAATGAGCAGTTCTTC.

This chain connects TRBV11-2 to TRBJ2-7; 10 bases line up with TRBD1. The germline gives CDR1 SGHAT, CDR2 FQNNGV. The CDR3 is 15 residues long. V lost 6 bases and J lost 2; bases outside the gene matches: 7. CDR3 in amino acids: CASSSPGQGTYEQYF. DNA of the CDR3: TGTGCCAGCAGTTCTCCGGGACAGGGGACCTACGAGCAGTACTTC.

This clonotype was found a few times. V and J are TRBV7-2 and TRBJ2-2; no clear D. This CDR3 comprises 16 residues. V was shortened by 5 bases and J by 4 bases, with 17 bases between the two germline ends. Germline V CDR1 and CDR2: SGHTA, FQGNSA. CDR3 sequence reads: CASSAPLGRSTGELFF. The CDR3 bases are TGTGCCAGCAGCGCCCCTCTGGGCAGGAGCACCGGGGAGCTGTTTTTT.

The CDR3 sequence: CASRLTGNQETQYF. The CDR3 DNA follows: TGTGCCAGCCGTCTTACGGGAAACCAAGAGACCCAGTACTTC. The gene calls are TRBV18 and TRBJ2-5; D may be TRBD2 (5 bases). The CDR3 has 14 residues. From germline, CDR1 is KGHSH and CDR2 LQKENI. Trimming removed 8 bases at V and 0 bases at J, with 13 bases between. Based on the CDR3 plus reference TRBV18 and TRBJ2-5, the full variable domain is NAGVMQNPRHLVRRRGQEARLRCSPMKGHSHVYWYRQLPEEGLKFMVYLQKENIIDESGMPKERFSAEFPKEGPSILRIQQVVRGDSAAYFCASRLTGNQETQYFGPGTRLLVL.